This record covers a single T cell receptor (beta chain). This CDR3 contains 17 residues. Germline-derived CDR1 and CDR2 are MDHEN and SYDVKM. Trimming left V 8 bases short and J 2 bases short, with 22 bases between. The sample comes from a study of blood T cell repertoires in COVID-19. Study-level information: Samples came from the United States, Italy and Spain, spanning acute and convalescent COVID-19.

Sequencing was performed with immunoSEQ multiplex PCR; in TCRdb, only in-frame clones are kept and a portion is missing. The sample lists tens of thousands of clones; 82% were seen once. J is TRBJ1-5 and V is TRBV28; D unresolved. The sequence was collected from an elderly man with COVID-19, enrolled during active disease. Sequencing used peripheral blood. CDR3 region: CASPPSGWRDGNQPQHF. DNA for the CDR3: TGTGCCAGCCCTCCTTCGGGGTGGCGGGATGGCAATCAGCCCCAGCATTTT.